One sample yielded the 29 T cell receptor beta chains listed below, sequenced in a study of T cells in Graves' hyperthyroidism and ophthalmopathy. Using RNA transcripts as the source, TCR beta CDR3 regions were amplified. Researchers ran a first-round RT-PCR on the TCR CDR3 using the HTBI primer set. In TCRdb, the multiplex PCR reads were re-called with MiXCR into one record per CDR3 protein. The sample includes about 410,000 distinct CDR3 sequences, 14% to 15% of them seen just once. Sequences were obtained from blood. The receptors here all came from a young man with Graves' ophthalmopathy.

This clonotype was detected ten times or more. The chain combines TRBV5-1 with TRBJ2-1, with TRBD2 matching over 11 bases. The trim removed 1 base at V and 9 bases at J, leaving 3 bases unmatched. The CDR3 runs to 14 residues. CDR1 is SGHRS, CDR2 YFSETQ, per germline. The CDR3, as DNA: TGCGCCAGCAGCTTGACTAGCGGGAGAGGTGAGCAGTTCTTC. Protein: CASSLTSGRGEQFF.

This clonotype occurred many times. The rearrangement uses TRBV20-1 and TRBJ2-2, with TRBD2 matching 8 bases. CDR1 and CDR2 (germline): DFQATT, SNEGSKA (reference sequence). The J segment lost 3 bases and the V segment lost 3 bases, leaving 9 bases of the junction unmatched. There are 16 residues in the CDR3. The DNA for the CDR3 is TGCAGTGCTAGCTACCGGGGGGGCGCTGACACCGGGGAGCTGTTTTTT. Translated: CSASYRGGADTGELFF.

This clonotype was observed at least ten times. The rearrangement uses TRBV12-3 or TRBV12-4 and TRBJ1-1, with D perhaps matching TRBD1 (6 bases). CDR3 length: 14 amino acids. Trimming took off 7 bases at V and 0 bases at J, with 12 bases between the two ends. CDR3 in amino acids: CASTKQGVNTEAFF. The CDR3 coding sequence is TGTGCCAGCACCAAACAGGGCGTGAACACTGAAGCTTTCTTT.

This clonotype occurred many times. The CDR3 coding sequence is TGTGCCTGGAGTCTACAGGGTTCCTATGGCTACACCTTC. This gives the protein CAWSLQGSYGYTF. The chain is built from TRBV30 and TRBJ1-2; a weak D match, TRBD1 (6 bases). Trimming removed 2 bases from V and 4 bases from J, with 11 bases in between. This CDR3 is 13 amino acids long. Germline V CDR1 and CDR2: GTSNPN, SVGIG (reference sequence).

This clonotype has a count of ten or more. The V call is TRBV5-5, the J call TRBJ2-5; D uncertain. The CDR3 has 15 amino acids. V was trimmed by 0 bases and J by 5 bases, leaving 14 bases between them. Germline V gene sequence: CDR1 SGHKS, CDR2 YYEKEE (reference sequence). CDR3 DNA sequence: TGTGCCAGCAGCTTGGTAATCCCAAGTGGTGAGACCCAGTACTTC. It specifies CASSLVIPSGETQYF.

This clonotype appeared a few times. The chain joins TRBV7-9 to TRBJ1-5; TRBD1 aligns across 11 bases. Trimming removed 4 bases from V and 3 bases from J; junction bases left unmatched: 5. This CDR3 has 16 amino acids. Germline-derived CDR1 and CDR2 are SEHNR and FQNEAQ (reference sequence). CDR3 sequence: CASSSGTGGFNQPQHF. The CDR3 region has the DNA TGTGCCAGCAGCTCCGGGACAGGGGGTTTCAATCAGCCCCAGCATTTT. Filled out from reference TRBV7-9 and TRBJ1-5, the complete variable domain reads DTGVSQNPRHKITKRGQNVTFRCDPISEHNRLYWYRQTLGQGPEFLTYFQNEAQLEKSRLLSDRFSAERPKGSFSTLEIQRTEQGDSAMYLCASSSGTGGFNQPQHFGDGTRLSIL.

This clonotype was found a few times. The chain carries TRBV6-1 and TRBJ1-1; TRBD1 might be the D (6 bases). V dropped 7 bases and J dropped 0 bases, with 15 bases sitting between them. This CDR3 comprises 15 residues. Germline CDR1 is MNHNS and CDR2 is SASEGT. CDR3 sequence (DNA): TGTGCCAGCATGACAGGAAAACCTTTGAACACTGAAGCTTTCTTT. Translated, it gives CASMTGKPLNTEAFF.

This clonotype was recorded at least ten times. This chain uses TRBV20-1 with TRBJ2-5, with 13 positions matching TRBD2. V dropped 6 bases and J dropped 4; count of bases not matched to a gene: 5. Germline CDR1 reads DFQATT; CDR2 reads SNEGSKA (reference sequence). The CDR3 length is 14 residues. The CDR3: CSAQGTSGAETQYF. As DNA, the CDR3 is TGCAGTGCGCAAGGGACTAGCGGGGCAGAGACCCAGTACTTC.

In its sample, this clonotype was seen a few times. The gene calls are TRBV10-2 and TRBJ2-3; 9 bases map to TRBD2. V was pared by 5 bases and J by 3 bases, with 6 bases of the junction left unmatched. The V gene's germline CDR1 is WSHSY and CDR2 SAAADI. The CDR3 sequence is 15 residues long. The CDR3 nucleotides are TGCGCCAGCAGTCTCTCTAGCGGGGCTACAGATACGCAGTATTTT. Its translation: CASSLSSGATDTQYF.

This clonotype was observed many times. This rearrangement joins TRBV6-1 to TRBJ2-1; 12 bases are shared with TRBD2. The V gene end was trimmed by 6 bases and the J gene end by 0 bases; junction bases not matched to a gene: 6. The V gene's germline CDR1 is MNHNS and CDR2 SASEGT. The CDR3 has 17 residues. CDR3 sequence reads: CASRRTSGGSSYNEQFF. The DNA of the CDR3 is TGTGCCAGCAGACGAACTAGCGGGGGGTCCTCCTACAATGAGCAGTTCTTC.

This clonotype came up a few times. This sequence joins TRBV9 and TRBJ2-1; 9 bases map to TRBD2. Looked up from germline, CDR1 is SGDLS and CDR2 is YYNGEE. The CDR3 extends over 15 amino acids. V lost 3 bases and J lost 2; bases outside the gene matches: 3. CDR3 DNA: TGTGCCAGCAGCGGATCTAGCGGGGCCTACAATGAGCAGTTCTTC. It codes for CASSGSSGAYNEQFF.

V and J are TRBV7-2 and TRBJ1-1; 9 positions agree with TRBD1. Germline CDR1 and CDR2: SGHTA and FQGNSA. The J segment lost 5 bases and the V segment lost 5 bases, leaving 6 bases of the junction unmatched. CDR3 size: 14 residues. The CDR3 sequence: CASSAQGARTEAFF. The CDR3 nucleotides read TGTGCCAGCAGCGCACAGGGGGCGCGAACTGAAGCTTTCTTT.

On this clonotype: This sequence may be a read error, since a much larger clone differs from it by one base. The chain combines TRBV11-2 with TRBJ2-7, with D uncertain. Looked up from germline, CDR1 is SGHAT and CDR2 is FQNNGV. Deletions cut 5 bases from V and 6 bases from J, with 20 bases between. CDR3 length: 15 residues. CDR3: CASSPGRGSICEQYF. DNA for the CDR3: TGTGCCAGCAGCCCCGGCCGAGGAAGTATCTGCGAGCAGTACTTC.

This clonotype was seen repeatedly, ten times or more. The chain links TRBV5-1 to TRBJ2-5, with D perhaps assigned TRBD1 or TRBD2 (5 bases each). This CDR3 comprises 14 residues. Trimming pared 4 bases from V and 3 bases from J, leaving 13 bases between. Germline CDR1 reads SGHRS; CDR2 reads YFSETQ. The CDR3 spells CASSPGTIKETQYF. The CDR3 DNA follows: TGCGCCAGCAGCCCAGGGACCATAAAAGAGACCCAGTACTTC.

This clonotype was counted ten times or more. The chain couples TRBV29-1 to TRBJ2-5; TRBD2 aligns across 7 bases. V gave up 6 bases and J gave up 2 bases; unmatched junction bases: 3. Germline CDR1 is SQVTM and CDR2 is ANQGSEA. The CDR3 runs to 12 residues. The CDR3 is CSVGGLQETQYF. The CDR3 nucleotides are TGCAGCGTGGGGGGGTTACAAGAGACCCAGTACTTC.

Worth noting for this clonotype: A junction end diverges from the germline sequence, so it may reflect a read error. V usage is TRBV6-5 and J usage is TRBJ1-6; 9 bases are a match to TRBD1. The length of the CDR3 is 18 residues. Per germline, CDR1 MNHEY and CDR2 SVGAGI. The CDR3, as DNA: TGTGCCAGCAGTTACAACCGGGACAGGGAGACTTATACTTCACCCCTCCACTTT. It translates to CASSYNRDRETYTSPLHF.

This clonotype was counted between two and nine times. The chain combines TRBV6-5 with TRBJ2-2; D is perhaps TRBD1 (5 bases). Germline V lookup: CDR1 MNHEY, CDR2 SVGAGI. V dropped 0 bases and J dropped 8 bases, with 19 bases sitting between them. This CDR3 has 17 amino acids. The CDR3: CASSYSSGSRIIGELFF. Written as DNA, the CDR3 is TGTGCCAGCAGTTACTCGTCAGGGTCTAGAATAATTGGGGAGCTGTTTTTT.

At least ten counts were recorded for this clonotype. The rearrangement links TRBV10-3 to TRBJ1-2; 8 bases are a match to TRBD1. With V trimmed by 7 bases and J by 4 bases, 5 bases remained unmatched. The V gene's germline CDR1 is ENHRY and CDR2 SYGVKD. There are 13 residues in the CDR3. CDR3: CAITPDRAYGYTF. The CDR3 coding sequence is TGTGCCATCACCCCGGACAGGGCCTATGGCTACACCTTC.

This clonotype has just a few counts. V gene TRBV10-1 combines with J gene TRBJ2-3, with TRBD2 matching over 8 bases. Per the germline V gene, CDR1 is WNHNN and CDR2 is SYGVQD (reference sequence). J was trimmed by 4 bases and V by 5 bases; bases with no gene match: 11. The length of the CDR3 is 16 residues. This CDR3 reads CASSMTGGAFADTQYF. CDR3 coding DNA: TGCGCCAGCAGTATGACCGGGGGGGCCTTCGCAGATACGCAGTATTTT.

This clonotype was seen only a few times. The chain joins TRBV7-9 to TRBJ2-5, with no clear D. The germline V gene has CDR1 SEHNR and CDR2 FQNEAQ (reference sequence). V shed 5 bases and J shed 4 bases, with 14 bases lying between them. The CDR3 has 14 residues. The CDR3 spells CASSGIPQRETQYF. CDR3 DNA sequence: TGTGCCAGCAGCGGGATCCCCCAGCGAGAGACCCAGTACTTC.

The table lists this clonotype with many counts. The rearrangement uses TRBV2 and TRBJ2-1; no clear D gene. Trimming took 4 bases from V and 8 from J, leaving 12 bases between them. CDR3 size: 13 residues. CDR1 is SNHLY and CDR2 is FYNNEI in the germline V gene. The CDR3 reads CASSGVEIDEQFF. The CDR3 DNA follows: TGTGCCAGCAGTGGGGTCGAAATCGATGAGCAGTTCTTC.

This clonotype has a count of ten or more. The V gene is TRBV30, the J gene TRBJ2-3, with TRBD1 identical over 8 bases. The CDR3 covers 15 residues. The V gene end was trimmed by 4 bases and the J gene end by 2 bases; junction bases not matched to a gene: 8. Per the germline V gene, CDR1 is GTSNPN and CDR2 is SVGIG (reference sequence). The CDR3 nucleotides read TGTGCCTGGACCACAGGGGGATTTTCCACAGATACGCAGTATTTT. Its translation: CAWTTGGFSTDTQYF.

Points on this clonotype: A much larger clone lies one base from this, so it may be a read error. The J gene is TRBJ2-7, the V gene TRBV12-3 or TRBV12-4; 10 bases match TRBD2. The CDR3 runs to 15 residues. J lost 1 base, V lost 5 bases, and 5 bases had no gene match. CDR3 nucleotides: TGTGCCAGCAGTCCCGGACTAGCGGAATCCTACGAGCAGTACTTC. This encodes CASSPGLAESYEQYF.

This clonotype was seen at least ten times. The genes are TRBV7-3 and TRBJ2-3, with 12 positions matching TRBD2. The CDR3 covers 15 residues. Per the germline V gene, CDR1 is SGHTA and CDR2 is FQGTGA. The V segment lost 2 bases and the J segment 5 bases; nucleotides outside the gene matches: 2. The CDR3 coding sequence is TGTGCCAGCAGCTTACTAGCGGGAGGGGTAGATACGCAGTATTTT. The encoded protein is CASSLLAGGVDTQYF.

This clonotype has ten or more counts. The rearrangement joins TRBV7-6 to TRBJ1-2; D unresolved. Germline V CDR1 and CDR2: SGHVS, FNYEAQ. The CDR3 is 14 residues long. V lost 1 base and J lost 7, with 13 bases in between. The CDR3 region has the DNA TGTGCCAGCAGCTTAGAGTCGGGGTTTGGTGGCTACACCTTC. Its translation: CASSLESGFGGYTF.

The chain is built from TRBV27 and TRBJ2-1; TRBD2 matches at 7 bases. The V gene's germline CDR1 is MNHEY and CDR2 SMNVEV (reference sequence). There are 16 residues in the CDR3. With 8 bases clipped from V and 0 bases from J, the junction kept 10 bases outside the gene matches. The CDR3 loop is CASCSRTRGSYNEQFF. CDR3 bases: TGTGCCAGCTGTTCCCGGACTAGGGGCTCCTACAATGAGCAGTTCTTC.

The chain joins TRBV30 to TRBJ2-7, with 11 bases matching TRBD2. The CDR3 has 18 residues. V trimming: 1 base; J trimming: 0 bases; junction bases outside the gene matches: 11. In germline, CDR1 is GTSNPN, CDR2 SVGIG (reference sequence). CDR3 sequence: CAWSERSSGGQSSYEQYF. CDR3 bases: TGTGCCTGGAGTGAGAGGTCTAGCGGGGGGCAGAGCTCCTACGAGCAGTACTTC.

This clonotype was detected ten times or more. The CDR3 bases are TGCGCCAGCAGCTTGGTGGGACAGGGGTTTACTGAAGCTTTCTTT. Protein product: CASSLVGQGFTEAFF. This chain links TRBV5-1 with TRBJ1-1; 10 bases are shared with TRBD1. Germline-derived CDR1 and CDR2 are SGHRS and YFSETQ. The CDR3 spans 15 residues. Trimming cost V 0 bases and J 5 bases; bases outside gene matches: 4.

The sample holds a few counts of this clonotype. The V and J genes are TRBV6-5 and TRBJ2-7, with D uncertain. The CDR3 contains 12 residues. Deletions cut 7 bases from V and 4 bases from J, with 11 bases between. The germline V gene encodes CDR1 MNHEY and CDR2 SVGAGI. CDR3 residues: CASTSPSYEQYF. DNA of the CDR3: TGTGCCAGCACCTCTCCTTCTTACGAGCAGTACTTC.